This T cell receptor (beta chain) emerged from a study of tumor-infiltrating lymphocytes in oesophageal squamous cell carcinoma. Germline assignment: CDR1 SGHRS and CDR2 YFSETQ. J gave up 1 base and V 0 bases, and 10 bases lay outside the gene matches. This CDR3 contains 18 residues. TCRdb re-analysed the PCR reads in MiXCR, keeping a single row per CDR3 protein. The table has fewer than 25,000 distinct CDR3 sequences, approximately 35% seen once; the top ten hold 19%. In its sample, this clonotype was seen many times. The gene calls are TRBV5-1 and TRBJ2-5, with 9 bases lining up with TRBD2. The origin of this receptor is a female donor with esophageal squamous cell carcinoma. Source material: esophageal tumor tissue. The CDR3 DNA sequence: TGCGCCAGCAGCTTGGAGGGCTCGGGTAGCGGGGGCCAAGAGACCCAGTACTTC. Its translation is CASSLEGSGSGGQETQYF. The whole variable domain, filled in from reference TRBV5-1 and TRBJ2-5, reads KAGVTQTPRYLIKTRGQQVTLSCSPISGHRSVSWYQQTPGQGLQFLFEYFSETQRNKGNFPGRFSGRQFSNSRSEMNVSTLELGDSALYLCASSLEGSGSGGQETQYFGPGTRLLVL.